This T cell receptor beta chain was captured by sequencing in a study of technical replicates of blood from a few donors. TCRdb keeps only in-frame clones here, not all; method: immunoSEQ multiplex PCR. This table has around 50,000 clones, approximately 95% appearing once. Germline V gene data show CDR1 as MDHEN and CDR2 as SYDVKM. This CDR3 region has 15 residues. Trimming stripped 6 bases from V and 0 bases from J, with 13 bases between. The rearrangement joins TRBV28 to TRBJ2-3, with D possibly matching TRBD2 (6 bases). Sequenced sample: T cells isolated from PBMCs. The sequence was collected from a human donor in good health. The CDR3 reads CASSLSGPSTDTQYF. The DNA for the CDR3 is TGTGCCAGCAGCCTCAGCGGGCCTAGCACAGATACGCAGTATTTT.